This is a list of T cell receptor beta chains from one sample in a study of T cell repertoires in cytomegalovirus infection. TCRdb re-derived calls from the reads in MiXCR, one entry per CDR3 protein. The sample carries about 490,000 distinct CDR3 sequences, approximately 26% recorded once. Material: PBMCs. Receptors originate from a human donor in good health (CMV status not recorded). Some clones in this sample may be carry-over from other donors' samples. CDR3s include the opening cysteine and the closing phenylalanine or tryptophan. D genes are given only for firm matches. Part of the rows lack a size; the others show once, few, many or a class for expanded clones.

v_gene,j_gene,d_gene,abundance,len,CDR3nt,CDR3aa
TRBV6-1,TRBJ1-3,NA,NA,15,TGTGCCAGCAGGAGAACAGGAGTCTCTGGAAACACCATATATTTT,CASRRTGVSGNTIYF
TRBV4-1,TRBJ1-1,TRBD1,NA,14,TGCGCCAGCAGCCCTTCCGGGACAGCCGGTGAAGCTTTCTTT,CASSPSGTAGEAFF
TRBV6-2/TRBV6-3,TRBJ2-3,TRBD2,NA,15,TGTGCCACCAGTTACTCTAGCGGGAACACAGATACGCAGTATTTT,CATSYSSGNTDTQYF
TRBV7-3,TRBJ2-2,NA,NA,15,TGTGCCAGCAGCTTAATGCACTCAGCCACCGGGGAGCTGTTTTTT,CASSLMHSATGELFF
TRBV7-2,TRBJ1-5,NA,many,15,TGTGCCAGCAGCTTGGGGGGGTATAGCAATCAGCCCCAGCATTTT,CASSLGGYSNQPQHF
TRBV28,TRBJ1-1,NA,NA,15,TGTGCCAGCAGTTTATTGCGGGGTGGCGGCACTGAAGCTTTCTTT,CASSLLRGGGTEAFF
TRBV20-1,TRBJ1-2,TRBD1,NA,16,TGCAGTGCCAACACACGCCGGGACAGCTCTAACTATGGCTACACCTTC,CSANTRRDSSNYGYTF
TRBV5-1,TRBJ1-1,NA,few,15,TGCGCCAGCAGCTTGCGAGGGCTCGGGGACACTGAAGCTTTCTTT,CASSLRGLGDTEAFF
TRBV7-2,TRBJ2-3,NA,many,15,TGTGCCAGCAGCTCAGGTCAGGGACGCACAGATACGCAGTATTTT,CASSSGQGRTDTQYF
TRBV5-1,TRBJ1-1,TRBD1,NA,17,TGCGCCAGCAGCTCAACACAGGGGCCTAGCCTAAACACTGAAGCTTTCTTT,CASSSTQGPSLNTEAFF
TRBV7-2,TRBJ1-4,NA,many,14,TGTGCCAGCAGCGGCGTATTGAAGAATGAAAAACTGTTTTTT,CASSGVLKNEKLFF
TRBV7-2,TRBJ1-2,TRBD1,few,13,TGTGCCAGCAGCTACCTGACAGGGTTTGGCTACACCTTC,CASSYLTGFGYTF
TRBV7-9,TRBJ2-7,TRBD1,few,17,TGTGCCAGCAGCCCGCCCCCCCGAATCGGGACAGCAGACGAGCAGTACTTC,CASSPPPRIGTADEQYF
TRBV19,TRBJ2-6,NA,few,15,TGTGCCAGTACCCTCGTAGAGGCTGGGGCCAACGTCCTGACTTTC,CASTLVEAGANVLTF
TRBV7-2,TRBJ2-5,TRBD2,many,15,TGTGCCAGCAGCCTGGTGCCGGGAGGATGGGAGACCCAGTACTTC,CASSLVPGGWETQYF
TRBV7-6,TRBJ2-7,TRBD1,few,16,TGTGCCAGCAGCTTAGTAGGGGACAGGCCCTCCTACGAGCAGTACTTC,CASSLVGDRPSYEQYF
TRBV10-2,TRBJ1-3,NA,few,13,TGCGCCAGCAGTGAGTGGGGGAAGAACACCATATATTTT,CASSEWGKNTIYF
TRBV28,TRBJ1-1,NA,once,13,TGTGCCAGCATGAGGGACATGAACACTGAAGCTTTCTTT,CASMRDMNTEAFF
TRBV7-2,TRBJ1-6,NA,many,13,TGTGCCAGCAGCTTAGCTGGAGGACAGACCCTCCACTTT,CASSLAGGQTLHF
TRBV25-1,TRBJ2-5,TRBD2,NA,17,TGTGCCAGCAGTGAATTCTATGAGACTAGCGGGAGAAAGACCCAGTACTTC,CASSEFYETSGRKTQYF
TRBV28,TRBJ2-4,NA,NA,15,TGTGCCAGCACCGGGGGGCTAGGAACCAAAAACATTCAGTACTTC,CASTGGLGTKNIQYF
TRBV7-2,TRBJ2-5,TRBD2,many,15,TGTGCCAGCAGCCCCCCGGGACTAGCAGGCGAGACCCAGTACTTC,CASSPPGLAGETQYF
TRBV7-2,TRBJ2-7,NA,many,14,TGTGCCAGCAGCCCTTTAGCGGTAAGGAACGAGCAGTACTTC,CASSPLAVRNEQYF
TRBV7-9,TRBJ1-4,NA,few,13,TGTGCCAGCAGTCGCCGTGGTGGTGAAAAACTGTTTTTT,CASSRRGGEKLFF
TRBV7-9,TRBJ1-1,NA,few,14,TGTGCCAGCAGTGGAGGGGCGTTGAACACTGAAGCTTTCTTT,CASSGGALNTEAFF
TRBV4-3,TRBJ2-1,NA,few,15,TGCGCCAGCAGCCCAGAGAAGCGGGCAGTAAATGAGCAGTTCTTC,CASSPEKRAVNEQFF
TRBV24-1,TRBJ2-5,NA,NA,16,TGTGCCACCAGTGATACCTCCCCAGGGTACCAAGAGACCCAGTACTTC,CATSDTSPGYQETQYF
TRBV24-1,TRBJ2-1,NA,few,16,TGTGCCACCAGTGACAACCCTTGGGGAGGTTTGGATGAGCAGTTCTTC,CATSDNPWGGLDEQFF
TRBV5-1,TRBJ1-4,TRBD1,NA,15,TGCGCCAGCAGCTCGGCCGGGACAGGAAATGAAAAACTGTTTTTT,CASSSAGTGNEKLFF
TRBV6-6,TRBJ2-3,NA,few,14,TGTGCCAGCAGTCACCGACACAACACAGATACGCAGTATTTT,CASSHRHNTDTQYF
TRBV5-4,TRBJ2-5,NA,NA,16,TGTGCCAGCAGCCCTAGGGGGTTGCGGGAACAAGAGACCCAGTACTTC,CASSPRGLREQETQYF